The 31 T cell receptor beta chains below were found in one sample sequenced in a study of blood T cells in healthy people across ages. Combining a sample-barcoded 5' primer with a J-beta primer mix, a second PCR ran for roughly 6 to 12 cycles. TCRdb re-called the 5' RACE reads through MiXCR, storing one row per CDR3 protein. Among about 1.8 million distinct CDR3 sequences listed, around 48% were seen once. Sequenced: blood. The receptors shown here come from a woman between 40 and 55 years old in good health.

The CDR3 protein is CAIRKRGGQGDEQYF. The CDR3 DNA sequence: TGTGCCATCAGGAAGAGGGGAGGACAGGGGGACGAGCAGTACTTC. The chain joins TRBV10-3 to TRBJ2-7; 10 bases fit TRBD1. Germline lookup yields CDR1 ENHRY and CDR2 SYGVKD. The J segment lost 5 bases and the V segment lost 6 bases, leaving 10 bases of the junction unmatched. The CDR3 length is 15 residues.

This clonotype was seen more than once but under ten times. The V gene is TRBV27, the J gene TRBJ2-7, with 10 bases fitting TRBD1. CDR1 is MNHEY and CDR2 is SMNVEV in the germline V gene (reference sequence). Unmatched junction bases numbered 6, after V lost 6 bases and J lost 1 base. This CDR3 region has 15 residues. The CDR3 loop is CASSSPDRGSYEQYF. CDR3 bases: TGTGCCAGCAGCTCCCCGGACAGGGGGTCCTACGAGCAGTACTTC.

J is TRBJ1-2 and V is TRBV5-5, with D possibly TRBD1 on 6 matching bases. The CDR3 covers 17 residues. V lost 4 bases, J lost 2 bases, and 21 bases lay in between. CDR1 and CDR2 (germline): SGHKS, YYEKEE (reference sequence). The CDR3 region is CASSRKQPGGLNYGYTF. CDR3 sequence (DNA): TGTGCCAGCAGCAGAAAACAACCGGGGGGCCTAAACTATGGCTACACCTTC.

The V call is TRBV4-2, the J call TRBJ2-7, with D maybe TRBD1 (5 bases). V lost 1 base and J lost 2, with 9 bases in between. Germline lookup yields CDR1 LGHNA and CDR2 YNFKEQ. The CDR3 loop spans 14 amino acids. The CDR3 DNA follows: TGTGCCAGCAGCCAAGTTTACAGGACCTACGAGCAGTACTTC. Amino acid sequence: CASSQVYRTYEQYF.

The chain uses TRBV5-1 and TRBJ2-1; 15 nucleotides match TRBD2. With V trimmed by 0 bases and J by 5 bases, 6 bases remained unmatched. The CDR3 is 18 residues long. In germline, CDR1 is SGHRS, CDR2 YFSETQ. The CDR3 region is CASSLVGLAGGANNEQFF. For the CDR3, the DNA is TGCGCCAGCAGCTTGGTGGGACTAGCGGGGGGTGCCAACAATGAGCAGTTCTTC. Full variable domain (remainder filled in from reference TRBV5-1 and TRBJ2-1): KAGVTQTPRYLIKTRGQQVTLSCSPISGHRSVSWYQQTPGQGLQFLFEYFSETQRNKGNFPGRFSGRQFSNSRSEMNVSTLELGDSALYLCASSLVGLAGGANNEQFFGPGTRLTVL.

As for this clonotype: One junction end disagrees with the germline gene, perhaps due to a read error. The V call is TRBV7-9, the J call TRBJ2-5, with a tentative D call TRBD2 (6 bases). Germline CDR1 SEHNR, CDR2 FQNEAQ (reference sequence). CDR3 length equals 13 residues. Written as DNA, the CDR3 is TGTGCCGGCAGCCCGGACGGGACTGGGACCCAGTACTTC. Protein: CAGSPDGTGTQYF.

CDR3 residues: CASSQDQSGGVETQYF. The DNA for the CDR3 is TGTGCCAGCAGCCAAGATCAGTCAGGGGGAGTGGAGACCCAGTACTTC. The chain is built from TRBV3-1 and TRBJ2-5; 7 bases match TRBD1. J gave up 5 bases and V 0 bases, and 9 bases lay outside the gene matches. From germline, CDR1 is LGHDT and CDR2 YNNKEL (reference sequence). The CDR3 is 16 amino acids.

The table lists this clonotype with a few counts. V usage is TRBV6-2 or TRBV6-3 and J usage is TRBJ2-7, with TRBD1 as a possible D gene (5 bases). The V end was cut by 2 bases, the J end by 3 bases, with 11 bases between. CDR3 length: 14 residues. Germline V gives CDR1 MNHEY, CDR2 SVGEGT. The chain's CDR3 is CASSYRQGLYEQYF. In nucleotides, the CDR3 is TGTGCCAGCAGTTACAGGCAGGGCCTCTACGAGCAGTACTTC.

As regards this clonotype: The junction departs from germline at one end; a sequencing error may be responsible. J is TRBJ2-1 and V is TRBV7-3, with 9 bases that match TRBD2. From germline, CDR1 is SGHTA and CDR2 FQGTGA. This CDR3 is built from 14 residues. Written as DNA, the CDR3 is TGTGCCAACAGCCCGGGACTAGCAAGGAATGAGCAGTTCTTC. This translates into CANSPGLARNEQFF. The whole variable domain, filled in from reference TRBV7-3 and TRBJ2-1, reads GAGVSQTPSNKVTEKGKYVELRCDPISGHTALYWYRQSLGQGPEFLIYFQGTGAADDSGLPNDRFFAVRPEGSVSTLKIQRTERGDSAVYLCANSPGLARNEQFFGPGTRLTVL.

V is TRBV27 and J is TRBJ2-7; 8 bases map to TRBD1. Germline CDR1 MNHEY, CDR2 SMNVEV (reference sequence). The length of the CDR3 is 16 residues. Losses at the gene ends were 2 bases for V and 2 bases for J; bases not matched to a gene: 8. The CDR3 sequence: CASSLRRQGTAYEQYF. The DNA of the CDR3 is TGTGCCAGCAGTTTACGACGACAGGGGACAGCCTACGAGCAGTACTTC.

The rearrangement links TRBV6-5 to TRBJ2-2, with D possibly matching TRBD1 (6 bases). Germline V gene data show CDR1 as MNHEY and CDR2 as SVGAGI. The V and J ends lost 7 bases and 4 bases respectively, with 16 bases between them. The CDR3 extends over 15 amino acids. The CDR3 DNA reads TGTGCCAGCACCCAGGGGAAATATCCCACCGGGGAGCTGTTTTTT. It encodes CASTQGKYPTGELFF.

This clonotype was observed a handful of times. The gene calls are TRBV27 and TRBJ2-4, with D possibly matching TRBD1 (5 bases). Germline V lookup: CDR1 MNHEY, CDR2 SMNVEV (reference sequence). The CDR3 totals 15 residues. Trimming removed 0 bases at V and 8 bases at J, with 14 bases between. In nucleotides, the CDR3 is TGTGCCAGCAGTTTATCGTCTCAGGGAATAGACATTCAGTACTTC. This codes for CASSLSSQGIDIQYF.

The chain joins TRBV15 to TRBJ2-1, with D uncertain. Germline CDR1 is LNHNV and CDR2 is YYDKDF (reference sequence). V shed 1 base and J shed 3 bases, with 13 bases lying between them. The CDR3 length is 16 residues. The CDR3 DNA follows: TGTGCCACCAGCAGAGTGTTCGGACCGGGCTACAATGAGCAGTTCTTC. It codes for CATSRVFGPGYNEQFF.

The V gene is TRBV6-5, the J gene TRBJ2-5, with D perhaps being TRBD1 or TRBD2 (5 bases each). The V gene's germline CDR1 is MNHEY and CDR2 SVGAGI. The CDR3 runs 13 residues. V was trimmed by 6 bases and J by 4 bases, leaving 12 bases between them. The CDR3 loop is CASRESGRETQYF. The CDR3 bases are TGTGCCAGCAGGGAATCAGGGAGAGAGACCCAGTACTTC.

CDR3 loop: CAARRTGTAGANVLTF. CDR3 DNA: TGTGCCGCTCGGAGGACAGGGACAGCTGGGGCCAACGTCCTGACTTTC. The chain has TRBV6-2 or TRBV6-3 and TRBJ2-6; 8 bases fit TRBD1. V lost 11 bases, J lost 2 bases, and 11 bases stayed unmatched. Germline V gene sequence: CDR1 MNHEY, CDR2 SVGEGT. The CDR3 has 16 amino acids.

This clonotype was recorded only once. This rearrangement joins TRBV12-3 or TRBV12-4 to TRBJ2-5; 11 positions match TRBD1. This CDR3 is built from 14 residues. The trim removed 7 bases at V and 4 bases at J, leaving 5 bases unmatched. As DNA, the CDR3 is TGTGCCAGCACCGAGGACAGGGGGCGAGAGACCCAGTACTTC. It translates to CASTEDRGRETQYF.

J is TRBJ2-3 and V is TRBV6-2 or TRBV6-3; D uncertain. With 3 bases removed from V and 4 bases from J, the gap between germline ends came to 5 bases. The length of the CDR3 is 12 residues. CDR1 and CDR2 from the germline V gene are MNHEY and SVGEGT. As DNA, the CDR3 is TGTGCCAGCAGTTATTTGCCAGATACGCAGTATTTT. This encodes CASSYLPDTQYF.

The J gene is TRBJ2-4, the V gene TRBV3-1; TRBD1 is a possible D gene (7 bases). The germline V gene has CDR1 LGHDT and CDR2 YNNKEL (reference sequence). The V and J ends lost 6 bases and 7 bases respectively, with 16 bases between them. CDR3 length equals 14 residues. CDR3 sequence reads: CASRTTGRGNIQYF. Written as DNA, the CDR3 is TGTGCCAGCAGAACGACAGGGCGGGGTAACATTCAGTACTTC.

The CDR3 is CAISPLASSGGSYEQYF. The CDR3 nucleotides read TGTGCCATCAGTCCCCTTGCGTCTAGCGGAGGCTCCTACGAGCAGTACTTC. The chain joins TRBV10-3 to TRBJ2-7; 7 nucleotides agree with TRBD2. The CDR3 runs 17 residues. Trimming removed 5 bases from V and 0 bases from J; junction bases left unmatched: 13. The V gene's germline CDR1 is ENHRY and CDR2 SYGVKD.

This chain joins TRBV4-3 and TRBJ2-3; D not resolved. The length of the CDR3 is 17 residues. V was pared by 2 bases and J by 2 bases, with 17 bases between. Germline values: CDR1 LGHNA, CDR2 YSLEER. CDR3 amino acids: CASSQPARPQPTDTQYF. For the CDR3, the DNA is TGCGCCAGCAGCCAACCCGCCCGCCCCCAACCCACAGATACGCAGTATTTT.

The chain recombines TRBV6-1 with TRBJ1-2; 7 nucleotides line up with TRBD1. Germline CDR1 is MNHNS and CDR2 is SASEGT. The CDR3 totals 14 residues. Trimming at V came to 5 bases and at J to 4 bases, leaving 7 bases not matched to a gene. Written as DNA, the CDR3 is TGTGCCAGCAGTACCCGGGACAGACCCTATGGCTACACCTTC. Its translation is CASSTRDRPYGYTF.

This clonotype appeared a few times. The junction does not match germline at one end; this may be a read error. V gene TRBV4-2 combines with J gene TRBJ2-1; a possible D gene is TRBD2 (7 bases). Per the germline V gene, CDR1 is LGHNA and CDR2 is YNFKEQ. This CDR3 comprises 16 residues. The CDR3: CASSQGGASSYNEQFF. The CDR3 DNA follows: TGCGCCAGCAGCCAAGGGGGGGCGAGCTCCTACAATGAGCAGTTCTTC.

The chain couples TRBV20-1 to TRBJ1-6, with 7 bases aligning to TRBD1. CDR1 and CDR2 (germline): DFQATT, SNEGSKA (reference sequence). The CDR3 covers 15 residues. J gave up 5 bases and V 0 bases, and 4 bases lay outside the gene matches. CDR3 DNA: TGCAGTGCTAGAGAGGGGGACAGAAATAATTCACCCCTCCACTTT. Translation gives CSAREGDRNNSPLHF.

This clonotype turned up a few times. V gene TRBV27 combines with J gene TRBJ2-1, with 12 bases that match TRBD2. The CDR3 runs to 17 residues. CDR1 is MNHEY, CDR2 SMNVEV, per germline (reference sequence). Losses at the gene ends were 5 bases for V and 3 bases for J; bases not matched to a gene: 8. CDR3 DNA sequence: TGTGCCAGCAGTCCATACCAGACTAGCGGGAGCTACAATGAGCAGTTCTTC. Amino acids: CASSPYQTSGSYNEQFF.

The chain is built from TRBV20-1 and TRBJ1-6, with D possibly matching TRBD1 (6 bases). V lost 6 bases, J lost 8 bases, and 20 bases lay in between. The CDR3 is 15 residues long. Germline V lookup: CDR1 DFQATT, CDR2 SNEGSKA (reference sequence). Here the CDR3 reads CSAKRQVGVDSPLHF. In DNA form, the CDR3 reads TGCAGTGCCAAGAGACAGGTGGGGGTAGATTCACCCCTCCACTTT.

The sample holds many counts of this clonotype. The chain links TRBV6-1 to TRBJ2-6, with 7 bases identical to TRBD1. Germline V gives CDR1 MNHNS, CDR2 SASEGT. The length of the CDR3 is 13 residues. V was clipped by 6 bases and J by 10 bases; unmatched bases: 6. CDR3 nucleotide sequence: TGTGCCAGCAGGTTGGGACAGCCTAACGTCCTGACTTTC. Protein: CASRLGQPNVLTF.

This clonotype was found a few times. The chain combines TRBV7-3 with TRBJ1-2; TRBD1 agrees at 7 bases. Unmatched junction bases numbered 10, after V lost 5 bases and J lost 4 bases. Germline V gene sequence: CDR1 SGHTA, CDR2 FQGTGA. CDR3 length: 15 amino acids. Here the CDR3 DNA reads TGTGCCAGCAGCCCTTCGGGACAGACTATCTATGGCTACACCTTC. It specifies CASSPSGQTIYGYTF.

V gene TRBV6-2 or TRBV6-3 combines with J gene TRBJ2-5, with D hard to call. V shed 0 bases and J shed 6 bases, with 5 bases lying between them. The CDR3 covers 12 residues. Germline-derived CDR1 and CDR2 are MNHEY and SVGEGT. The CDR3 nucleotides are TGTGCCAGCAGTTACTCGAGCCAGACCCAGTACTTC. Its translation: CASSYSSQTQYF.

The chain joins TRBV9 to TRBJ2-3; 7 bases align to TRBD1. Germline values: CDR1 SGDLS, CDR2 YYNGEE. This CDR3 is built from 17 residues. The J segment lost 4 bases and the V segment lost 0 bases, leaving 11 bases of the junction unmatched. The CDR3 protein is CASSVEGGRNLADTQYF. The CDR3 coding sequence is TGTGCCAGCAGCGTAGAAGGGGGCAGGAACCTCGCAGATACGCAGTATTTT.

V is TRBV7-2 and J is TRBJ1-5, with D possibly matching TRBD1 (6 bases). Per germline, CDR1 SGHTA and CDR2 FQGNSA. V lost 8 bases and J lost 5, with 13 bases in between. The CDR3 length is 13 residues. The chain's CDR3 is CASGLQGDQPQHF. CDR3 DNA sequence: TGTGCCAGCGGCCTACAGGGAGATCAGCCCCAGCATTTT. The full variable domain, its missing parts supplied by reference TRBV7-2 and TRBJ1-5, is GAGVSQSPSNKVTEKGKDVELRCDPISGHTALYWYRQSLGQGLEFLIYFQGNSAPDKSGLPSDRFSAERTGGSVSTLTIQRTQQEDSAVYLCASGLQGDQPQHFGDGTRLSIL.

This rearrangement joins TRBV9 to TRBJ2-7; tentative D call: TRBD1 (5 bases). Per the germline V gene, CDR1 is SGDLS and CDR2 is YYNGEE. The CDR3 sequence is 16 residues long. The V and J ends lost 0 bases and 3 bases respectively, with 16 bases between them. The CDR3 nucleotides read TGTGCCAGCAGCGTAGCCCCAGACAGTGGCTACTACGAGCAGTACTTC. It specifies CASSVAPDSGYYEQYF. Looking up the rest from reference TRBV9 and TRBJ2-7 gives the full variable domain: DSGVTQTPKHLITATGQRVTLRCSPRSGDLSVYWYQQSLDQGLQFLIQYYNGEERAKGNILERFSAQQFPDLHSELNLSSLELGDSALYFCASSVAPDSGYYEQYFGPGTRLTVT.